The TCR beta chain under discussion was sequenced for a study of blood T cell repertoires in COVID-19. For the study at large: Researchers got acute and convalescent COVID-19 samples from the United States, Italy and Spain.

In this sample, this clone turned up once. Germline-derived CDR1 and CDR2 are SGHTA and FQGNSA. The CDR3 spans 14 residues. The V end was cut by 5 bases, the J end by 5 bases, with 12 bases between. The table came from immunoSEQ multiplex PCR; TCRdb's copy has only in-frame clones and leaves some out. The sample contains roughly 180,000 clones, about 88% of which appear only once. The sequenced sample was peripheral blood. The source of this sequence is a woman in her twenties or thirties with active or convalescent COVID-19. The rearrangement joins TRBV7-2 to TRBJ1-4; D is possibly TRBD1 (6 bases). CDR3: CASSLGQINEKLFF. In DNA form, the CDR3 reads TGTGCCAGCAGCCTCGGACAGATAAATGAAAAACTGTTTTTT.